The next 18 T cell receptor beta chains were all read from a single sample in a study of control samples from healthy donors and cancer patients. Here immunoSEQ multiplex PCR was the method, and the copy in TCRdb shows in-frame clones only, minus some. The data contain around 74,000 clones, 85% to 95% of them singletons. Sequencing input: blood. The receptors come from a woman aged 60 to 75 in good health.

The chain links TRBV10-3 to TRBJ2-7; 8 bases fit TRBD1. The V gene's germline CDR1 is ENHRY and CDR2 SYGVKD. The CDR3 length is 14 residues. With 6 bases clipped from V and 0 bases from J, the junction kept 4 bases outside the gene matches. The DNA for the CDR3 is TGTGCCATCAGAGGACAGGGCTTCTCCTACGAGCAGTACTTC. This gives the protein CAIRGQGFSYEQYF.

The chain has TRBV28 and TRBJ2-7; D is possibly TRBD1 (6 bases). The CDR3 runs to 15 residues. V lost 3 bases and J 7 bases, leaving 19 bases between the germline ends. CDR1 is MDHEN, CDR2 SYDVKM, per germline. As DNA, the CDR3 is TGTGCCAGCAGTTTCCCCGGGACACTCGGGGCAGAGCAGTACTTC. Protein sequence: CASSFPGTLGAEQYF.

The rearrangement uses TRBV20-1 and TRBJ1-4, with D perhaps TRBD1 (6 bases). CDR1 and CDR2 (germline): DFQATT, SNEGSKA (reference sequence). The CDR3 extends over 11 amino acids. V was clipped by 6 bases and J by 14 bases, with 16 bases between them. The CDR3 nucleotides are TGCAGTGCCCCCCTTCCGCAGGGGCTGTTTTTT. It yields the protein CSAPLPQGLFF.

The genes are TRBV21-1 and TRBJ1-6; the DNA was not compared with TRBD1, the D call given in the table. TRBV21-1 represents a pseudogene. The CDR3 totals 20 residues. CDR3 in amino acids: CASSKAGRPRRTGINLTLHF. Written as DNA, the CDR3 is TGTGCCAGCAGCAAAGCGGGAAGGCCGAGGAGGACAGGGATAAATTTGACCCTCCACTTT.

V and J are TRBV10-1 and TRBJ1-2; 7 positions match TRBD1. The CDR3 is made up of 13 amino acids. V gave up 6 bases and J gave up 2 bases; unmatched junction bases: 3. Germline V lookup: CDR1 WNHNN, CDR2 SYGVQD (reference sequence). The CDR3: CASSPGQNYGYTF. The CDR3 DNA is TGCGCCAGCAGCCCGGGACAGAACTATGGCTACACCTTC.

This clone was recorded only once. The chain links TRBV5-1 to TRBJ2-4; D is ambiguous. The V gene's germline CDR1 is SGHRS and CDR2 YFSETQ. There are 15 residues in the CDR3. V was pared by 4 bases and J by 9 bases, with 20 bases between. Here the CDR3 DNA reads TGCGCCAGCAGCCCTGGGGAACGTCGGCTGGGCATTCAGTACTTC. It specifies CASSPGERRLGIQYF.

The chain uses TRBV21-1 and TRBJ2-2; no DNA check was done on the table's D call, TRBD2. TRBV21-1 is noted as a pseudogene. The CDR3 sequence is 17 residues long. The CDR3 protein is CASSKEGSGRGAGELFF. CDR3 in DNA: TGTGCCAGCAGCAAAGAAGGAAGCGGGAGGGGAGCCGGGGAGCTGTTTTTT.

J is TRBJ1-4 and V is TRBV7-4; D is ambiguous. V gave up 1 base and J gave up 8 bases, with 14 bases separating them. The CDR3 consists of 15 residues. Germline values: CDR1 SGHVT, CDR2 SQSDAQ. DNA of the CDR3: TGTGCCAGCAGCTTAGAGGGAGGGTCCCTAGAAAAACTGTTTTTT. This gives the protein CASSLEGGSLEKLFF.

The chain recombines TRBV3-1 (or the pseudogene TRBV3-2) with TRBJ2-7, with D tentatively TRBD2 (5 bases). The length of the CDR3 is 13 residues. Germline-derived CDR1 and CDR2 are LGHDT and YNNKEL (reference sequence). V was cut by 4 bases and J by 5 bases, with 12 bases left in between. CDR3 DNA: TGTGCCAGCAGCCCCTCTCCGGGGAACGAGCAGTACTTC. This gives the protein CASSPSPGNEQYF.

V usage is TRBV6-2 or TRBV6-3 and J usage is TRBJ1-1; perhaps TRBD1 as D (5 bases). V lost 6 bases to trimming and J lost 5 bases, with 7 bases between them. Per germline, CDR1 MNHEY and CDR2 SVGEGT. CDR3 length: 11 amino acids. The CDR3 is CASSWGTEAFF. The CDR3 DNA reads TGTGCCAGCAGCTGGGGGACTGAAGCTTTCTTT.

The rearrangement joins TRBV5-4 to TRBJ1-6; D may be TRBD1 (5 bases). This CDR3 has 15 amino acids. Germline CDR1 SGHNT, CDR2 YYREEE (reference sequence). The ends were cut back, 2 bases at V and 10 bases at J, with 16 bases in the middle. The CDR3, as DNA: TGTGCCAGCAGCTTTGACGGCCAGGGTAGATCACCCCTCCACTTT. Protein sequence: CASSFDGQGRSPLHF.

V and J are TRBV6-5 and TRBJ1-2; 9 bases are a match to TRBD1. This CDR3 has 15 residues. Losses at the gene ends were 8 bases for V and 1 base for J; bases not matched to a gene: 8. CDR1 is MNHEY and CDR2 is SVGAGI in the germline V gene. The CDR3 DNA reads TGTGCCAGCTCGGGACAGGGATCTAGTAACTATGGCTACACCTTC. This translates into CASSGQGSSNYGYTF.

V and J are TRBV7-8 and TRBJ2-2; D remains ambiguous. Germline V gene data show CDR1 as SGHVS and CDR2 as FQNEAQ. V gave up 2 bases and J gave up 2 bases, with 6 bases separating them. The CDR3 extends over 14 amino acids. The CDR3 sequence is CASSLTENTGELFF. CDR3 DNA sequence: TGTGCCAGCAGCTTAACTGAAAACACCGGGGAGCTGTTTTTT.

This chain joins TRBV10-3 and TRBJ1-6; no clear D. This CDR3 has 14 residues. Germline V gene lookup returns CDR1 ENHRY and CDR2 SYGVKD. V was pared by 0 bases and J by 9 bases, with 9 bases between. For the CDR3, the DNA is TGTGCCATCAGTGAGTCGACCCGGTTTTCACCCCTCCACTTT. Protein: CAISESTRFSPLHF.

CDR3 nucleotides: TGTGCCAGCAGCTTAGAATGGCGGGAGGGCTATGAGCAGTTCTTC. This sequence encodes CASSLEWREGYEQFF. V usage is TRBV11-1 and J usage is TRBJ2-1; 9 nucleotides agree with TRBD2. Germline V gene sequence: CDR1 SGHAT, CDR2 FQDESV (reference sequence). V shed 1 base, J shed 8 bases, and the junction held 6 bases outside the gene matches. This CDR3 is 15 amino acids long.

This chain links TRBV4-3 with TRBJ2-2, with 10 bases matching TRBD2. With 0 bases clipped from V and 8 bases from J, the junction kept 3 bases outside the gene matches. CDR3 length equals 15 residues. CDR1 LGHNA and CDR2 YSLEER come from the germline V gene. In DNA form, the CDR3 reads TGCGCCAGCAGCCAAGAGGCTAGCGGGAGAGGGGAGCTGTTTTTT. Residues: CASSQEASGRGELFF.

V usage is TRBV5-1 and J usage is TRBJ1-1, with 9 positions matching TRBD1. CDR3 size: 13 residues. J was trimmed by 3 bases and V by 4 bases; bases with no gene match: 1. The germline gives CDR1 SGHRS, CDR2 YFSETQ. The CDR3, as DNA: TGCGCCAGCAGCCGGGACAGGGACACTGAAGCTTTCTTT. This translates into CASSRDRDTEAFF. The full variable domain, completed using reference TRBV5-1 and TRBJ1-1, is KAGVTQTPRYLIKTRGQQVTLSCSPISGHRSVSWYQQTPGQGLQFLFEYFSETQRNKGNFPGRFSGRQFSNSRSEMNVSTLELGDSALYLCASSRDRDTEAFFGQGTRLTVV.

CDR3 protein: CASSLAGTGSSYNEQFF. Here the CDR3 DNA reads TGTGCCAGCTCACTTGCCGGGACAGGGAGCTCCTACAATGAGCAGTTCTTC. The rearrangement uses TRBV18 and TRBJ2-1; 9 positions match TRBD1. The CDR3 is 17 residues long. Germline assignment: CDR1 KGHSH and CDR2 LQKENI. The junction had 7 bases not matched to a gene; V was cut back by 4 bases and J by 0 bases.